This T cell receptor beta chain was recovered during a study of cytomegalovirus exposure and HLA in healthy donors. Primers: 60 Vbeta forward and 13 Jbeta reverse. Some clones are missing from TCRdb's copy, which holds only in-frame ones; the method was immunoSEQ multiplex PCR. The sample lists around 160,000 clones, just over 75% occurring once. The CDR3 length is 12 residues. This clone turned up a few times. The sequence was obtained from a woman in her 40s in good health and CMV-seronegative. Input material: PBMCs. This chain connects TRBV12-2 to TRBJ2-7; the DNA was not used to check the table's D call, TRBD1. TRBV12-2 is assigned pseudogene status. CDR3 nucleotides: TGTGCAAGTCGCTTGGACAGCTACGAGCAGTACTTC. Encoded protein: CASRLDSYEQYF.